These 14 T cell receptor beta chains originate from one sample sequenced in a study of T cell changes during pregnancy in multiple sclerosis. The table came from immunoSEQ multiplex PCR; TCRdb's copy has only in-frame clones and leaves some out. This sample carries about 77,000 clones, about 93% of them seen once, and the ten largest clones take just over 2.5%. This material consisted of peripheral blood, taken after pregnancy. These TCRs come from a female donor in good health, enrolled as a control in a pregnancy study.

The chain combines TRBV5-4 with TRBJ2-3; a weak D match, TRBD2 (5 bases). Germline-derived CDR1 and CDR2 are SGHNT and YYREEE (reference sequence). V was shortened by 10 bases and J by 5 bases, with 11 bases between the two germline ends. The CDR3 contains 11 residues. For the CDR3, the DNA is TGTGCCGTAAGACGGGAAGATACGCAGTATTTT. Translated, it gives CAVRREDTQYF.

This clone was seen once. The chain joins TRBV27 to TRBJ2-1; a possible D gene is TRBD2 (5 bases). Between the trimmed V and J ends, which lost 3 bases and 2 bases, there was a span of 8 bases. This CDR3 contains 14 residues. CDR1 and CDR2 from the germline V gene are MNHEY and SMNVEV (reference sequence). The CDR3 loop is CASSFSAAYNEQFF. CDR3 nucleotide sequence: TGTGCCAGCAGTTTTAGCGCCGCCTACAATGAGCAGTTCTTC.

This clone was found once. V gene TRBV18 combines with J gene TRBJ2-3; D possibly corresponds to TRBD1 (5 bases). The germline V and J ends were trimmed by 2 bases and 1 base, with 13 bases remaining between them. In germline, CDR1 is KGHSH, CDR2 LQKENI. The CDR3 contains 16 residues. This CDR3 is CASSPVTGPRTDTQYF. The CDR3 nucleotides are TGTGCCAGCTCACCAGTTACAGGACCCCGCACAGATACGCAGTATTTT.

This clone was seen a single time. The gene calls are TRBV6-5 and TRBJ2-5; D uncertain. Trimming stripped 6 bases from V and 1 base from J, with 3 bases between. The CDR3 length is 11 residues. Germline lookup yields CDR1 MNHEY and CDR2 SVGAGI. CDR3 DNA sequence: TGTGCCAGCAGAGCCCAAGAGACCCAGTACTTC. Translated, it gives CASRAQETQYF.

The V call is TRBV7-9, the J call TRBJ2-7; 7 positions agree with TRBD2. The CDR3 totals 14 residues. Looked up from germline, CDR1 is SEHNR and CDR2 is FQNEAQ (reference sequence). The V segment lost 5 bases and the J segment 3 bases; nucleotides outside the gene matches: 7. The CDR3 protein is CASSKAGTHYEQYF. The CDR3 DNA follows: TGTGCCAGCAGCAAAGCGGGGACCCACTACGAGCAGTACTTC.

The chain carries TRBV5-1 and TRBJ2-5; 9 nucleotides agree with TRBD1. V lost 1 base, J lost 6 bases, and 10 bases stayed unmatched. This CDR3 has 16 amino acids. From germline, CDR1 is SGHRS and CDR2 YFSETQ. Written as DNA, the CDR3 is TGCGCCAGCAGCTTGTGGGGACAGGGAGAGGGAAAGACCCAGTACTTC. Translating gives CASSLWGQGEGKTQYF.

The chain couples TRBV4-2 to TRBJ2-6; 10 bases line up with TRBD1. Per germline, CDR1 LGHNA and CDR2 YNFKEQ. J gave up 1 base and V 4 bases, and 22 bases lay outside the gene matches. The CDR3 has 23 amino acids. CDR3 loop: CASSRDTNRDRGWIGSGANVLTF. In DNA, the CDR3 is TGTGCCAGCAGCCGGGACACGAACCGGGACAGGGGTTGGATAGGATCTGGGGCCAACGTCCTGACTTTC.

The chain couples TRBV5-5 to TRBJ1-2; TRBD1 aligns across 7 bases. This CDR3 is built from 14 residues. V lost 2 bases to trimming and J lost 0 bases; unmatched junction nucleotides: 1. Germline lookup yields CDR1 SGHKS and CDR2 YYEKEE (reference sequence). The DNA of the CDR3 is TGTGCCAGCAGCTTACAGGGGACTAACTATGGCTACACCTTC. Translation gives CASSLQGTNYGYTF. Drawing the rest from reference TRBV5-5 and TRBJ1-2, the complete variable domain is DAGVTQSPTHLIKTRGQQVTLRCSPISGHKSVSWYQQVLGQGPQFIFQYYEKEERGRGNFPDRFSARQFPNYSSELNVNALLLGDSALYLCASSLQGTNYGYTFGSGTRLTVV.

The chain uses TRBV5-6 and TRBJ2-3; 7 positions agree with TRBD2. CDR3 size: 16 residues. Germline assignment: CDR1 SGHDT and CDR2 YYEEEE. Trimming at V came to 5 bases and at J to 0 bases, leaving 9 bases not matched to a gene. The CDR3: CASSQLRGTSTDTQYF. The CDR3 nucleotides read TGTGCCAGCAGTCAGCTGCGGGGGACTAGCACAGATACGCAGTATTTT. The full variable domain, rest sourced from reference TRBV5-6 and TRBJ2-3, is DAGVTQSPTHLIKTRGQQVTLRCSPKSGHDTVSWYQQALGQGPQFIFQYYEEEERQRGNFPDRFSGHQFPNYSSELNVNALLLGDSALYLCASSQLRGTSTDTQYFGPGTRLTVL.

The gene calls are TRBV10-2 and TRBJ2-1; 12 bases are a match to TRBD2. This CDR3 region has 15 residues. Germline-derived CDR1 and CDR2 are WSHSY and SAAADI. J lost 6 bases, V lost 6 bases, and 6 bases had no gene match. CDR3 in DNA: TGCGCCAGCAGAACTAGCGGGGGGACGCGCAATGAGCAGTTCTTC. Translation gives CASRTSGGTRNEQFF.

The sample holds one count of this clone. The rearrangement joins TRBV5-4 to TRBJ2-1; tentative D call: TRBD2 (6 bases). Per germline, CDR1 SGHNT and CDR2 YYREEE (reference sequence). V lost 6 bases to trimming and J lost 4 bases, with 17 bases between them. The CDR3 is made up of 15 amino acids. The CDR3 nucleotides read TGTGCCAGCACCCGGGGGTCCTTGTCATACAATGAGCAGTTCTTC. It specifies CASTRGSLSYNEQFF.

This sequence joins TRBV7-2 and TRBJ2-7, with no clear D. CDR3 length equals 14 residues. Germline V CDR1 and CDR2: SGHTA, FQGNSA. Trimming shortened V by 2 bases and J by 2 bases, and 10 bases separated the two germline ends. Written as DNA, the CDR3 is TGTGCCAGCAGCTTATCGCCCGCGGCCTACGAGCAGTACTTC. Amino acids: CASSLSPAAYEQYF.

In DNA, the CDR3 is TGTGCCAGCAACAACCCGGGACAGCAAACTGAAGCTTTCTTT. Residues: CASNNPGQQTEAFF. The rearrangement uses TRBV6-6 and TRBJ1-1; the match to TRBD1 covers 7 bases. From germline, CDR1 is MNHNY and CDR2 SVGAGI (reference sequence). Unmatched junction bases numbered 10, after V lost 7 bases and J lost 5 bases. The length of the CDR3 is 14 residues.

This clone was recorded only once. The V and J genes are TRBV13 and TRBJ2-5; weak D call: TRBD1 (6 bases). Germline loops: CDR1 PRHDT, CDR2 FYEKMQ (reference sequence). The CDR3 contains 15 residues. V lost 4 bases, J lost 3 bases, and 15 bases lay in between. The CDR3 nucleotides read TGTGCCAGCAGCTCTAATTGGGGGCGGGAAGAGACCCAGTACTTC. Its translation: CASSSNWGREETQYF. Variable domain in full (rest from reference TRBV13 and TRBJ2-5): AAGVIQSPRHLIKEKRETATLKCYPIPRHDTVYWYQQGPGQDPQFLISFYEKMQSDKGSIPDRFSAQQFSDYHSELNMSSLELGDSALYFCASSSNWGREETQYFGPGTRLLVL.